The entry that follows covers one TCR beta chain sequence. Its antigen is still unknown. Profiled with immunoSEQ multiplex PCR; TCRdb holds only in-frame clones, not every one. The top ten hold just over 5% of the sample, which has 35,000 to 40,000 clones, more than 80% seen once. The sample is drawn from a study of a mutant IDH1 vaccine in newly diagnosed glioma. Study at large: Pretreatment consisted of radiotherapy, temozolomide, or both, with most receiving both.

This sample's time point: week 23, last vaccination. Every vaccine dose comprised 300 ug of mutant IDH1 20-mer peptide plus topical imiquimod. Diagnosis in the donors showed new WHO grade 3 or 4 astrocytomas that were IDH1-mutant and ATRX-lost. V dropped 1 base and J dropped 6 bases, with 15 bases sitting between them. Germline CDR1 reads LNHDA; CDR2 reads SQIVND (reference sequence). CDR3 size: 16 residues. This sample comprised PBMCs, obtained from a glioma patient whose treatment included an IDH1 peptide vaccine. The sequence was collected from a man aged 35 to 55 with glioma. The chain recombines TRBV19 with TRBJ2-2; the D gene is possibly TRBD2 (5 bases). CDR3 nucleotides: TGTGCCAGTAGTATAGCGCCGGGGAGAGTGGCCGGGGAGCTGTTTTTT. Protein: CASSIAPGRVAGELFF.